The 13 T cell receptor beta chains below come from one sample, sequenced in a study of T cell repertoires in cytomegalovirus infection. A single record per CDR3 protein comes from TCRdb applying MiXCR to the reads. The sample lists approximately 190,000 distinct CDR3 sequences, 8% to 10% occurring once. The specimen was PBMCs. These receptor sequences come from a human donor in good health (CMV status not recorded). Some clones in this sample may be carry-over from other donors' samples.

The rearrangement uses TRBV7-6 and TRBJ2-5; D call uncertain. The germline gives CDR1 SGHVS, CDR2 FNYEAQ. This CDR3 comprises 13 residues. V was pared by 5 bases and J by 5 bases, with 12 bases between. The CDR3 sequence is CASSAGRRETQYF. CDR3 nucleotide sequence: TGTGCCAGCAGCGCCGGACGGCGGGAGACCCAGTACTTC.

This clonotype was found many times. V gene TRBV6-1 combines with J gene TRBJ1-1; D is unresolved. CDR3 length equals 16 residues. Trimming removed 8 bases at V and 0 bases at J, with 19 bases between. Germline CDR1 reads MNHNS; CDR2 reads SASEGT. DNA of the CDR3: TGTGCCAGCTTCAACCAACAGCGTACCATGAACACTGAAGCTTTCTTT. Protein: CASFNQQRTMNTEAFF.

About this clonotype: One base away lies a much larger clone, so this may be a sequencing read error. The chain carries TRBV11-3 and TRBJ2-2; TRBD2 agrees at 13 bases. CDR3 length: 16 residues. The V and J ends lost 5 bases and 9 bases, in that order; junction bases with no gene match: 9. From germline, CDR1 is SGHNT and CDR2 YENEEA. CDR3 residues: CASSQTSGRAHRELFF. For the CDR3, the DNA is TGTGCCAGCAGCCAAACTAGCGGGAGGGCCCACAGGGAGCTGTTTTTT.

Ten or more counts support this clonotype. The CDR3 nucleotides are TGTGCCAGCAGCTTAGTGGCGGCCTACGAGCAGTACTTC. This gives the protein CASSLVAAYEQYF. V is TRBV7-2 and J is TRBJ2-7; D gene unclear. The CDR3 consists of 13 residues. Germline CDR1 reads SGHTA; CDR2 reads FQGNSA. V was clipped by 1 base and J by 2 bases, with 6 bases between them. Combining the CDR3 with reference TRBV7-2 and TRBJ2-7 gives the whole variable domain GAGVSQSPSNKVTEKGKDVELRCDPISGHTALYWYRQSLGQGLEFLIYFQGNSAPDKSGLPSDRFSAERTGGSVSTLTIQRTQQEDSAVYLCASSLVAAYEQYFGPGTRLTVT.

The chain recombines TRBV7-6 with TRBJ1-2; the D gene is possibly TRBD1 (5 bases). Germline values: CDR1 SGHVS, CDR2 FNYEAQ. Trimming removed 5 bases at V and 2 bases at J, with 15 bases between. This CDR3 is built from 15 residues. In nucleotides, the CDR3 is TGTGCCAGCAGCGTGGGGGGAGAATCCAACTATGGCTACACCTTC. Translated, it gives CASSVGGESNYGYTF.

The chain is built from TRBV20-1 and TRBJ2-5; the D call may be TRBD1 or TRBD2 (6 bases each). This CDR3 is 12 amino acids long. Trimming shortened V by 4 bases and J by 5 bases, and 11 bases separated the two germline ends. The V gene's germline CDR1 is DFQATT and CDR2 SNEGSKA (reference sequence). The CDR3 region is CSANRDSETQYF. The DNA of the CDR3 is TGCAGTGCTAACAGGGACTCGGAGACCCAGTACTTC.

The chain carries TRBV15 and TRBJ2-7; the D gene is possibly TRBD1 (5 bases). Germline V gives CDR1 LNHNV, CDR2 YYDKDF (reference sequence). Trimming pared 9 bases from V and 5 bases from J, leaving 14 bases between. The CDR3 consists of 12 residues. CDR3 sequence: CATAVRGDEQYF. The DNA of the CDR3 is TGTGCCACGGCAGTTAGGGGCGACGAGCAGTACTTC.

This clonotype was counted ten times or more. The CDR3 region has the DNA TGTGCCAGCAGTTTTACCGGGAGCGTCACTGAAAAACTGTTTTTT. Its protein product is CASSFTGSVTEKLFF. The gene calls are TRBV28 and TRBJ1-4; D unresolved. CDR1 is MDHEN and CDR2 is SYDVKM in the germline V gene. This CDR3 has 15 amino acids. V lost 3 bases and J 7 bases, leaving 15 bases between the germline ends.

V is TRBV28 and J is TRBJ2-5; D may be TRBD1 (6 bases). The CDR3 extends over 16 amino acids. Germline V CDR1 and CDR2: MDHEN, SYDVKM. The V gene lost 3 bases and the J gene lost 5 bases, with 19 bases spanning the gap. DNA for the CDR3: TGTGCCAGCAGTTTTGGGACAAATATTTTTTTGGAGACCCAGTACTTC. Its translation: CASSFGTNIFLETQYF.

On this clonotype: Relative to the germline gene, one junction end is altered; a read error may explain this. J is TRBJ2-1 and V is TRBV7-8; possible D gene TRBD2, 6 bases. The CDR3 contains 17 residues. From germline, CDR1 is SGHVS and CDR2 FQNEAQ. CDR3 nucleotide sequence: TGTGCCAGCGGCTTAGCCGAATACGGGAGTACCTACAATGAGCAGTTCTTC. Translation gives CASGLAEYGSTYNEQFF.

This clonotype was recorded many times. The V call is TRBV7-9, the J call TRBJ2-1, with 9 bases that match TRBD1. The CDR3 loop spans 15 amino acids. Germline-derived CDR1 and CDR2 are SEHNR and FQNEAQ (reference sequence). The trim removed 2 bases at V and 6 bases at J, leaving 5 bases unmatched. CDR3 residues: CASSLTGQGVNEQFF. Written as DNA, the CDR3 is TGTGCCAGCAGCTTAACGGGACAGGGCGTCAATGAGCAGTTCTTC.

In the case of this clonotype: At one end, the junction sequence differs from germline, possibly due to a read error. V usage is TRBV11-2 and J usage is TRBJ2-5; 13 bases fit TRBD2. The V gene's germline CDR1 is SGHAT and CDR2 FQNNGV. This CDR3 region has 14 residues. DNA for the CDR3: TGTGCCAGCAGCCGATTGGGACTAGCGGGGACCCGGTACTTC. Protein sequence: CASSRLGLAGTRYF.

The V and J genes are TRBV28 and TRBJ2-7; possibly TRBD1 for D (5 bases). This CDR3 has 14 residues. Germline values: CDR1 MDHEN, CDR2 SYDVKM. V lost 2 bases, J lost 6 bases, and 14 bases lay in between. As DNA, the CDR3 is TGTGCCAGCAGTTTAATGCAGGGATTGGGCGAGCAGTACTTC. This translates into CASSLMQGLGEQYF.